Shown below are 5 T cell receptor beta chains from a single sample sequenced in a study of regulatory T cells in long-lasting Graves disease. Through Arm-PCR of CDR3 regions and iRepertoire HTBI primers, TCR beta libraries were built. TCRdb re-derived calls from the multiplex PCR reads in MiXCR, one entry per CDR3 protein. The sample lists about 460,000 distinct CDR3 sequences; about 20% were seen once. As for time point: persistent/refractory GD, antithyroid drugs over 5 years with positive TRAb. Isolated PBMC RNA provided the starting material for the TCR library. Sequencing was performed on peripheral blood mononuclear cells (PBMCs), taken when the disease was refractory, from a patient treated with antithyroid drugs. The receptors come from a female donor with Graves disease.

The CDR3 spells CASSFQTNTEAFF. The DNA of the CDR3 is TGTGCCAGCAGCTTCCAAACGAACACTGAAGCTTTCTTT. V is TRBV7-8 and J is TRBJ1-1, with D unclear. V lost 3 bases and J 1 base, leaving 6 bases between the germline ends. This CDR3 is 13 amino acids long. Germline CDR1 and CDR2: SGHVS and FQNEAQ.

The gene calls are TRBV28 and TRBJ2-1; no definite D call. The V end lost 3 bases, the J end lost 9 bases, and 15 bases lay between the germline ends. The CDR3 extends over 14 amino acids. Germline V gives CDR1 MDHEN, CDR2 SYDVKM. The CDR3 loop reads CASSFWPSGGEQFF. In nucleotides, the CDR3 is TGTGCCAGCAGTTTTTGGCCGTCGGGCGGTGAGCAGTTCTTC.

In its sample, this clonotype was seen many times. This rearrangement joins TRBV28 to TRBJ1-1; D not certain. Germline CDR1 and CDR2: MDHEN and SYDVKM. The CDR3 runs to 11 residues. The V gene lost 2 bases and the J gene lost 7 bases, with 5 bases spanning the gap. The CDR3 reads CASSLMVEAFF. The CDR3 region has the DNA TGTGCCAGCAGTTTAATGGTTGAAGCTTTCTTT.

This clonotype came up many times. The V call is TRBV27, the J call TRBJ1-2; possibly TRBD1 for D (6 bases). V was clipped by 7 bases and J by 2 bases, with 11 bases between them. The CDR3 spans 13 residues. CDR1 is MNHEY, CDR2 SMNVEV, per germline (reference sequence). The CDR3 loop is CASKYRENYGYTF. CDR3 DNA: TGTGCCAGCAAATACAGGGAAAACTATGGCTACACCTTC.

The rearrangement joins TRBV7-9 to TRBJ1-4; no firm D call. Germline V gene sequence: CDR1 SEHNR, CDR2 FQNEAQ (reference sequence). The CDR3 extends over 13 amino acids. V was cut by 8 bases and J by 0 bases, with 7 bases left in between. For the CDR3, the DNA is TGTGCCAGCGGGCTGGCAACTAATGAAAAACTGTTTTTT. Protein product: CASGLATNEKLFF. Complete variable domain (other parts from reference TRBV7-9 and TRBJ1-4): DTGVSQNPRHKITKRGQNVTFRCDPISEHNRLYWYRQTLGQGPEFLTYFQNEAQLEKSRLLSDRFSAERPKGSFSTLEIQRTEQGDSAMYLCASGLATNEKLFFGSGTQLSVL.